The clone carrying this T cell receptor (beta chain) has only a few counts. Its cognate antigen is unknown. Each CDR3 protein is one row after TCRdb ran MiXCR on the 5' RACE reads. Among about 440,000 distinct CDR3 sequences, around 19% were seen once, and the ten largest hold 7.5% to 9.5%. This entry comes from a study of T-cell memory formation after mild COVID-19. Points from the study as a whole: Confirmation was lacking for SARS-CoV-2 specificity of second-wave clones that peaked on day 37.

The germline V gene encodes CDR1 KGHDR and CDR2 SFDVKD. The CDR3 has 12 residues. Trimming removed 12 bases from V and 3 bases from J, with 11 bases in between. V gene TRBV24-1 combines with J gene TRBJ1-5; D is perhaps TRBD1 (6 bases). This TCR was recovered from an adult woman who had mild COVID-19 (a few samples of this study predate the infection). Cell type and time point are not known. Sequencing was carried out using PBMCs or a T cell subset sorted from them (not recorded which). CDR3 DNA sequence: TGTGCCGTACGACAGGACAATCAGCCCCAGCATTTT. Protein sequence: CAVRQDNQPQHF.